This T cell receptor (beta chain) derives from a study of CD8 T cells in Susac syndrome. Findings and limits, study-wide: It was acknowledged in the study that its TCR sequencing and HLA analysis involved a relatively small number of individuals.

A word on this clonotype: Its antigen is still unknown.

Both CD4+ and CD8+ T cells were negatively isolated, and TEMRA cells underwent FACS enrichment. With random hexamers, roughly 0.45 to 1 ug RNA was reverse transcribed. The method of amplification for TCR beta CDR3 was immunoSEQ multiplex PCR, covering 54 Vbeta and 13 Jbeta. From the immunoSEQ multiplex PCR reads, TCRdb called clonotypes with MiXCR, one entry per CDR3 protein. The table records some 450,000 distinct CDR3 sequences, around 83% of them present only once. The V and J ends lost 6 bases and 0 bases respectively, with 6 bases between them. The CDR3 runs 13 residues. Germline CDR1 LNHDA, CDR2 SQIVND (reference sequence).

The material sequenced was CD8+ T cells from PBMCs. The V and J genes are TRBV19 and TRBJ2-1; TRBD1 is a possible D gene (6 bases). The TCR was taken from a human donor with multiple sclerosis. CDR3 DNA sequence: TGTGCCAGTAGACAGGGCTCCTACAATGAGCAGTTCTTC. Translated, it gives CASRQGSYNEQFF.